The 21 T cell receptor beta chains below all came from one sample that was sequenced in a study of T cell repertoires in cytomegalovirus infection. What these receptors recognize is not known. TCRdb reanalysed the reads using MiXCR and keeps one entry per CDR3 protein. Of roughly 860,000 distinct CDR3 sequences listed, approximately 32% are singletons. Sample: cultured CD8+ T cells from PBMCs, taken from culture after CMV antigen stimulation. The receptors shown here come from a human donor in good health (CMV status not recorded). Some clones in this sample may be carry-over from other donors' samples.

This chain connects TRBV4-1 to TRBJ2-3; maybe TRBD2 (6 bases). V was clipped by 2 bases and J by 4 bases, with 34 bases between them. This CDR3 region has 22 residues. The germline CDR1 and CDR2 sequences are MGHRA and YSYEKL. In DNA, the CDR3 is TGCGCCAGCAGCCAACACCCACTCCCCCGGCCCACTAGCTCCTTTCATGCAGATACGCAGTATTTT. Amino acid sequence: CASSQHPLPRPTSSFHADTQYF.

As concerns this clonotype: One end of the junction varies from germline; a read error may be responsible. The gene calls are TRBV7-9 and TRBJ1-6, with D maybe TRBD1 (6 bases). The CDR3 contains 15 residues. CDR1 and CDR2 (germline): SEHNR, FQNEAQ (reference sequence). The CDR3 region has the DNA TGTGTCAGCACCGGAACCAGGGGTGGGAATTCACCCCTCCACTTT. It is translated as CVSTGTRGGNSPLHF.

The V and J genes are TRBV27 and TRBJ2-7, with 12 bases lining up with TRBD1. Germline CDR1 and CDR2: MNHEY and SMNVEV (reference sequence). J lost 6 bases, V lost 5 bases, and 5 bases had no gene match. The CDR3 runs 14 residues. Here the CDR3 DNA reads TGTGCCAGCAGTGAGGGACAGGGGGCGGGCGAGCAGTACGTC. Protein product: CASSEGQGAGEQYV.

This clonotype was detected only a few times. This chain uses TRBV9 with TRBJ1-5; D perhaps matches TRBD1 (6 bases). Germline-derived CDR1 and CDR2 are SGDLS and YYNGEE. Trimming took off 0 bases at V and 0 bases at J, with 7 bases between the two ends. The CDR3 is made up of 15 amino acids. CDR3 amino acids: CASSVEGDSNQPQHF. In DNA form, the CDR3 reads TGTGCCAGCAGCGTAGAGGGGGATAGCAATCAGCCCCAGCATTTT.

This rearrangement joins TRBV12-3 or TRBV12-4 to TRBJ2-1; 8 positions agree with TRBD2. This CDR3 comprises 16 residues. J was trimmed by 5 bases and V by 5 bases; bases with no gene match: 11. The CDR3 here is CASSHPKAGAHNEQFF. CDR3 bases: TGTGCCAGCAGTCACCCTAAAGCGGGGGCCCACAATGAGCAGTTCTTC.

This clonotype was counted only a few times. This chain links TRBV14 with TRBJ2-7; 7 bases align to TRBD2. Germline loops: CDR1 SGHDN, CDR2 FVKESK. The CDR3 has 17 amino acids. Germline trimming cut 3 bases from V and 2 bases from J; bases unmatched to any gene: 13. CDR3 sequence reads: CASSHHPGRLQTYEQYF. The DNA for the CDR3 is TGTGCCAGCAGCCACCACCCCGGGAGGCTACAAACCTACGAGCAGTACTTC.

The V gene is TRBV9, the J gene TRBJ1-1; D not certain. CDR3 length equals 16 residues. The ends were cut back, 0 bases at V and 0 bases at J, with 12 bases in the middle. Germline V gene lookup returns CDR1 SGDLS and CDR2 YYNGEE. The CDR3 spells CASSVAETGMNTEAFF. The DNA for the CDR3 is TGTGCCAGCAGCGTAGCCGAGACTGGTATGAACACTGAAGCTTTCTTT.

This sequence joins TRBV7-6 and TRBJ1-1; 7 nucleotides align to TRBD1. Per the germline V gene, CDR1 is SGHVS and CDR2 is FNYEAQ. Trimming took 5 bases from V and 4 from J; bases not matched to a gene: 10. The CDR3 sequence is 15 residues long. The CDR3 loop is CASSHKTGLVTEAFF. DNA for the CDR3: TGTGCCAGCAGCCATAAGACAGGGTTGGTCACTGAAGCTTTCTTT.

The chain employs TRBV6-6 and TRBJ1-3; 9 bases align to TRBD1. V lost 5 bases and J lost 0; bases outside the gene matches: 5. The CDR3 runs to 16 residues. Germline V gives CDR1 MNHNY, CDR2 SVGAGI (reference sequence). The CDR3 nucleotides read TGTGCCAGCAGTAGGACAGGGGACCACTCTGGAAACACCATATATTTT. Protein product: CASSRTGDHSGNTIYF.

This clonotype appeared once. The rearrangement links TRBV11-2 to TRBJ1-5; D is unclear. V lost 5 bases, J lost 8 bases, and 19 bases lay in between. CDR1 and CDR2 (germline): SGHAT, FQNNGV. The CDR3 runs to 15 residues. The CDR3 loop reads CASSLTPDGREPQHF. The DNA of the CDR3 is TGTGCCAGCAGCCTCACTCCGGACGGTAGGGAGCCCCAGCATTTT. The variable domain in full, completed from reference TRBV11-2 and TRBJ1-5, reads EAGVAQSPRYKIIEKRQSVAFWCNPISGHATLYWYQQILGQGPKLLIQFQNNGVVDDSQLPKDRFSAERLKGVDSTLKIQPAKLEDSAVYLCASSLTPDGREPQHFGDGTRLSIL.

This clonotype was observed a handful of times. The V call is TRBV5-6, the J call TRBJ2-2; 10 nucleotides match TRBD1. With 2 bases clipped from V and 4 bases from J, the junction kept 5 bases outside the gene matches. Germline V gene data show CDR1 as SGHDT and CDR2 as YYEEEE. The CDR3 has 16 residues. The CDR3 spells CASSLGTGVVTGELFF. The DNA of the CDR3 is TGTGCCAGCAGCTTAGGGACAGGGGTCGTCACCGGGGAGCTGTTTTTT. Looking up the rest from reference TRBV5-6 and TRBJ2-2 gives the full variable domain: DAGVTQSPTHLIKTRGQQVTLRCSPKSGHDTVSWYQQALGQGPQFIFQYYEEEERQRGNFPDRFSGHQFPNYSSELNVNALLLGDSALYLCASSLGTGVVTGELFFGEGSRLTVL.

This clonotype was counted only a few times. The chain combines TRBV6-5 with TRBJ2-7; TRBD2 is a possible D gene (5 bases). Germline values: CDR1 MNHEY, CDR2 SVGAGI. The CDR3 runs to 12 residues. V lost 5 bases, J lost 7 bases, and 12 bases lay in between. The CDR3 DNA is TGTGCCAGCAGTCAGGCGGGCGGTGAGCAGTACGTC. Translation: CASSQAGGEQYV.

As to this clonotype: A read error is possible here, since a much larger clone lies one base away. This CDR3 is missing its conserved last phenylalanine or tryptophan, likely due to a read error. This chain uses TRBV7-2 with TRBJ2-7; D is undetermined. In germline, CDR1 is SGHTA, CDR2 FQGNSA. The CDR3 contains 13 residues. V was trimmed by 3 bases and J by 5 bases, leaving 11 bases between them. This CDR3 is CASSFSRYDEQYA. The CDR3 DNA sequence: TGTGCCAGCAGCTTTAGCAGGTACGACGAGCAGTACGCC.

The chain employs TRBV10-3 and TRBJ2-5; 10 bases match TRBD1. This CDR3 region has 14 residues. Germline V CDR1 and CDR2: ENHRY, SYGVKD. The J segment lost 2 bases and the V segment lost 6 bases, leaving 3 bases of the junction unmatched. CDR3 nucleotides: TGTGCCATCAGCCGGGACAGGGGTCAAGAGACCCAGTACTTC. Protein product: CAISRDRGQETQYF.

This chain joins TRBV16 and TRBJ2-5, with a possible D match to TRBD2 (5 bases). The length of the CDR3 is 14 residues. CDR1 and CDR2 from the germline V gene are KGHSY and FQNENV. V dropped 0 bases and J dropped 3 bases, with 8 bases sitting between them. Here the CDR3 reads CASSQSEGKETQYF. The CDR3 DNA reads as TGTGCCAGCAGCCAATCCGAGGGTAAAGAGACCCAGTACTTC.

This clonotype has more than one count but fewer than ten. The rearrangement links TRBV6-5 to TRBJ1-6; TRBD1 agrees at 7 bases. From germline, CDR1 is MNHEY and CDR2 SVGAGI. CDR3 length: 14 residues. Trimming took 1 base from V and 9 from J; bases not matched to a gene: 3. CDR3 sequence (DNA): TGTGCCAGCAGTTACTTTCAGGGGGGTTCACCCCTCCACTTT. It specifies CASSYFQGGSPLHF.

This clonotype came up a few times. The chain combines TRBV6-5 with TRBJ2-1, with TRBD1 matching 10 bases. CDR1 MNHEY and CDR2 SVGAGI come from the germline V gene. The CDR3 spans 17 residues. The V gene end was trimmed by 1 base and the J gene end by 6 bases; junction bases not matched to a gene: 9. The CDR3 DNA follows: TGTGCCAGCAGTTACTACCCCGGGACAGGGGTTAGCAATGAGCAGTTCTTC. This sequence encodes CASSYYPGTGVSNEQFF.

This chain uses TRBV6-1 with TRBJ1-5, with TRBD1 identical over 7 bases. The V gene's germline CDR1 is MNHNS and CDR2 SASEGT. This CDR3 spans 16 amino acids. V lost 3 bases, J lost 5 bases, and 10 bases stayed unmatched. In DNA form, the CDR3 reads TGTGCCAGCAGTGAGAGGGGGCTCAGGAGGGATCAGCCCCAGCATTTT. Translation gives CASSERGLRRDQPQHF.

This clonotype was observed a few times. J is TRBJ1-1 and V is TRBV5-6; a weak D match, TRBD1 (5 bases). V lost 0 bases and J 5 bases, leaving 14 bases between the germline ends. Germline-derived CDR1 and CDR2 are SGHDT and YYEEEE. The CDR3 runs to 15 residues. The DNA for the CDR3 is TGTGCCAGCAGCTTGGCGTCAGGGTTATGGACTGAAGCTTTCTTT. It is translated as CASSLASGLWTEAFF.

The chain employs TRBV7-8 and TRBJ1-5; D is uncertain. Germline CDR1 is SGHVS and CDR2 is FQNEAQ. This CDR3 region has 15 residues. Trimming took off 5 bases at V and 4 bases at J, with 15 bases between the two ends. CDR3 region: CASSKSGQHNQPQHF. CDR3 nucleotides: TGTGCCAGCAGCAAGAGCGGGCAGCATAATCAGCCCCAGCATTTT.

This chain connects TRBV12-3 or TRBV12-4 to TRBJ1-2; D uncertain. The V end lost 3 bases, the J end lost 6 bases, and 11 bases lay between the germline ends. CDR3 length equals 13 residues. CDR3 nucleotides: TGTGCCAGCAGTTTTTCCAGGCGCAATGGCTACACCTTC. Protein: CASSFSRRNGYTF.